These T cell receptor beta chains were read from a single sample in a study of beta chain features in type 1 diabetes. Sequencing was performed with immunoSEQ multiplex PCR; in TCRdb, only in-frame clones are kept and a portion is missing. The data contain about 650,000 clones, around 12% of them seen just once; the ten biggest clones take up more than 0.1%. Sequenced sample: naive CD4+ T cells from blood. The receptors come from a man aged 25 to 40 with type 1 diabetes. Both conserved end residues are part of each CDR3.

TRBV10-3	TRBJ1-2	CAISEMWGRADGYTF
TRBV9	TRBJ2-3	CASSVGQGTDTQYF
TRBV5-4	TRBJ2-3	CASSFDRTSTDTQYF
TRBV29-1	TRBJ2-5	CSVGHEVLRETQYF
TRBV11-3	TRBJ2-7	CASSWGQGSYEQYF
TRBV5-1	TRBJ2-7	CASSEPDRGGYEQYF
TRBV6-6	TRBJ1-2	CAAQARGGNDYGYTF
TRBV11-2	TRBJ2-2	CASRTLGRGDGELFF
TRBV30	TRBJ2-1	CARESSGVNEQFF
TRBV7-2	TRBJ1-2	CASSPHRGPGVGYTF
TRBV7-9	TRBJ2-3	CASSFLSGGFTDTQYF
TRBV7-2	TRBJ1-2	CASSPPWEGANYGYTF
TRBV7-2	TRBJ2-5	CASSLDGNGETQYF
TRBV2	TRBJ1-5	CASSGQYDNQPQHF
TRBV27	TRBJ2-7	CASSSSGFLTYEQYF
TRBV28	TRBJ1-5	CASKGGSNQPQHF
TRBV7-9	TRBJ1-4	CASKRPGLGKLFF
TRBV6-6	TRBJ2-3	CASIMAPRGTDTQYF
TRBV11-2	TRBJ2-7	CASSTRQEQYF
TRBV20-1	TRBJ2-1	CSASASYEQFF
TRBV28	TRBJ1-4	CASRKGRDNEKLFF
TRBV6-1	TRBJ2-2	CASRQDRGIAGELFF
TRBV7-2	TRBJ1-6	CASSLALEGSPLHF
TRBV19	TRBJ2-5	CASKFSSETGQETQYF
TRBV11-3	TRBJ1-4	CASSSAGVEKLFF
TRBV6-1	TRBJ1-5	CASGVGVGNQPQHF
TRBV6-5	TRBJ1-1	CASSYSGAGGTEAFF
TRBV5-1	TRBJ1-2	CASSLPRDRGGYTF
TRBV7-2	TRBJ2-3	CASSFGPSTDTQYF
TRBV2	TRBJ1-5	CASSRDSPGQPQHF
TRBV7-9	TRBJ1-1	CASGTGTNTEAFF
TRBV10-3	TRBJ1-4	CAMRAATNEKLFF
TRBV28	TRBJ2-1	CASSGLGTGSYNEQFF